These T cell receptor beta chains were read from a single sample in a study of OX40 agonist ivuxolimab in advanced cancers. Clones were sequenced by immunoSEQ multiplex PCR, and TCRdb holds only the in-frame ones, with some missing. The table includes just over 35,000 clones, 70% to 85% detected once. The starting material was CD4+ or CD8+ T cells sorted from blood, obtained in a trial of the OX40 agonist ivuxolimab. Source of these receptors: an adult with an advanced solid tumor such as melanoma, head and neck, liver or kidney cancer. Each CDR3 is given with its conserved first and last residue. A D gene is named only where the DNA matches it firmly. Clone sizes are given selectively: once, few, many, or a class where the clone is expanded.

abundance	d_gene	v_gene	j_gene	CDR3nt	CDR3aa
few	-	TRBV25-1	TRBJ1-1	TGTGCCAGCAGACCAGATGGGGGTGAAGCTTTCTTT	CASRPDGGEAFF
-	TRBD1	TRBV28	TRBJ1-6	TGTGCCAGCAGGGTTATCGACAGGGGGCCCAATTCACCCCTCCACTTT	CASRVIDRGPNSPLHF
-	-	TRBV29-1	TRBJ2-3	TGCAGCGTTGATCCCGGGTTGGGGTCGGATACGCAGTATTTT	CSVDPGLGSDTQYF
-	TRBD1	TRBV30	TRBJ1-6	TGTGCCTGGAGTAACGTGAGGGGACAGGGGAAATTATCACCCCTCCACTTT	CAWSNVRGQGKLSPLHF
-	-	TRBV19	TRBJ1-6	TGTGCCAGTACTACAGGGAACTATAATTCACCCCTCCACTTT	CASTTGNYNSPLHF
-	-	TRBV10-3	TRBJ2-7	TGTGCCATCACCAACTTAGCCCGTGGGTACGAGCAGTACTTC	CAITNLARGYEQYF
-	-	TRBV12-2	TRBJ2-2	TGTGCAAGTCGCTTAGCGGTGGGAACCGGGGAGCTGTTTTTT	CASRLAVGTGELFF
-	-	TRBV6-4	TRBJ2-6	TGTGCCAGCAGAGACAGCTCTGGGGCCAACGTCCTGACTTTC	CASRDSSGANVLTF
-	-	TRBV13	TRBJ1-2	TGTGCCAGCAGCGTGGGGACTCCTTCCTATGGCTACACCTTC	CASSVGTPSYGYTF
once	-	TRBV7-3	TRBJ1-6	TGTGCCAGCAGCTGGGGCCGGACAAATAATTCACCCCTCCACTTT	CASSWGRTNNSPLHF
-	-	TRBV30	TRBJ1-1	TGTGCCTCTCATAGTTTCCCGAACACTGAAGCTTTCTTT	CASHSFPNTEAFF
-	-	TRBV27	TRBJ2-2	TGTGCCAGCGGGTTGTCCCGACTGACGAACACCGGGGAGCTGTTTTTT	CASGLSRLTNTGELFF
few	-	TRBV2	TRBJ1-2	TGTGCCAGCAGCCCCCTGGCCACCGGCGGGCGCTACACCTTC	CASSPLATGGRYTF
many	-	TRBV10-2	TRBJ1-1	TGCGCCAGCCTACCACCCGGGACGGAAGGAACTGAAGCTTTCTTT	CASLPPGTEGTEAFF
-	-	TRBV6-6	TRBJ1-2	TGTGCCATCGGGGCAGCTTATGGCTACACCTTC	CAIGAAYGYTF
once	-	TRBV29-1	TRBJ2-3	TGCAGCGTTGAGGACCACCAGAGGCAAGTAGATACGCAGTATTTT	CSVEDHQRQVDTQYF
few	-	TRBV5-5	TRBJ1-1	TGTGCCAGCAGCTACTCAGACAGATCTGAAGCTTTCTTT	CASSYSDRSEAFF
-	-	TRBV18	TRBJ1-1	TGTGCCAGCTCACCAGGCGTGGGCACTGAAGCTTTCTTT	CASSPGVGTEAFF
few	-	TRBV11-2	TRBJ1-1	TGTGCCAGCAGCGTATTTGGAAACACTGAAGCTTTCTTT	CASSVFGNTEAFF
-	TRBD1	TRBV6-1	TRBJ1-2	TGTGCCAGCATTTTCAGGGGGCAGAACTATGGCTACACCTTC	CASIFRGQNYGYTF
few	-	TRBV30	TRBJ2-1	TGTGCCTGGAGTGTACAAGATTACAATGAGCAGTTCTTC	CAWSVQDYNEQFF
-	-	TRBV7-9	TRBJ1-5	TGTGCCAGCAGCTTAACCCCAAATCAGCCCCAGCATTTT	CASSLTPNQPQHF
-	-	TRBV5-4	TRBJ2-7	TGTGCCAGCAGCTTGAGGACCTCTCCCTACGAGCAGTACTTC	CASSLRTSPYEQYF
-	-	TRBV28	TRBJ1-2	TGTGCCAGCAGTTTAAGGGGGGGACTGAAGGGAGGCTACACCTTC	CASSLRGGLKGGYTF
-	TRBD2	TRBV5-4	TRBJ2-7	TGTGCCAGCAGCACCCCGGGACTAGCGGGAGTCGAGCAGTACTTC	CASSTPGLAGVEQYF
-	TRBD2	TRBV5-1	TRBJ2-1	TGCGCCAGCAGCGGGGGACTAGCGGGGGCCCACAATGAGCAGTTCTTC	CASSGGLAGAHNEQFF
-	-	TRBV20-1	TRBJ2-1	TGCAGTGCCCTGACTAGCAATGAGCAGTTCTTC	CSALTSNEQFF
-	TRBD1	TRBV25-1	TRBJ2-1	TGTGCCTCGACGACAGGGATGGTTAATGAGCAGTTCTTC	CASTTGMVNEQFF
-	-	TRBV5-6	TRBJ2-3	TGTGCCAGCAGCTTGGGTCGGAGCACAGATACGCAGTATTTT	CASSLGRSTDTQYF
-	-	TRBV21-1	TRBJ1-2	TGTGCCAGCAGCGGCCCGGGACAGGGGGCGAGAATTTCTGGCTACACCTTC	CASSGPGQGARISGYTF
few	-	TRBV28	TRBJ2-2	TGTGCCAGCAGTTCCCCTTACGGCACCGGGGAGCTGTTTTTT	CASSSPYGTGELFF
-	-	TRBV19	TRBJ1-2	TGTGCCAGTAGTATCCGGGCCTCTAACTATGGCTACACCTTC	CASSIRASNYGYTF
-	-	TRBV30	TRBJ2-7	TGTGCCTGGAGTCGACCCTCGTGGGTAGTCGGTTACGAGCAGTACTTC	CAWSRPSWVVGYEQYF
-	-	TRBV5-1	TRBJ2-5	TGCGCCAGCAGCTTGTTGGGGCTACAAGAGACCCAGTACTTC	CASSLLGLQETQYF
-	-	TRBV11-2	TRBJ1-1	TGTGCCAGCAGCTTCAGAGGGGGGGGACGGACTGAAGCTTTCTTT	CASSFRGGGRTEAFF
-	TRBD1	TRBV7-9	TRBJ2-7	TGTGCCAGCAGCTCCACCGGATTCAGTGGGACAGGGGTTTCGTACGAGCAGTACTTC	CASSSTGFSGTGVSYEQYF
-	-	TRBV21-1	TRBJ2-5	TGTGCCAGCAGCAAAGAAAGGTCTTTAGGACAGGGAAAAGAGACCCAGTACTTC	CASSKERSLGQGKETQYF
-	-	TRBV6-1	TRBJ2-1	TGTGCCAGCAGGACCGCTCACGGGGAGCAGTTCTTC	CASRTAHGEQFF
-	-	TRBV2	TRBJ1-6	TGTGCCAGCTCTCGGACAGACAATTCACCCCTCCACTTT	CASSRTDNSPLHF
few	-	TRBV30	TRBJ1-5	TGTGCCTGGAGTCACCCTGGCCAGGGCAATCAGCCCCAGCATTTT	CAWSHPGQGNQPQHF
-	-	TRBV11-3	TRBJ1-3	TGTGCCAGCAGCTTTTCAGGGGTTGGAAACACCATATATTTT	CASSFSGVGNTIYF
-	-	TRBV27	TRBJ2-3	TGTGCCAGCCGGAGGGACCTCACAGATACGCAGTATTTT	CASRRDLTDTQYF
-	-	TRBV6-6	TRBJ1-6	TGTGCCAGCAGGGGACAAGCTCCCACAAATTCACCCCTCCACTTT	CASRGQAPTNSPLHF
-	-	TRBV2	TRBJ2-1	TGTGCCACCAAAGACCCGGCAGAATACTACAATGAGCAGTTCTTC	CATKDPAEYYNEQFF
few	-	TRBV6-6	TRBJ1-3	TGTGCCAGCAGGTTAAACGACCGATTCGTAAACACCATATATTTT	CASRLNDRFVNTIYF
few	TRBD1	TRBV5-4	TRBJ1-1	TGTGCCAGCAGCTTGGTAGGGACAGGGGGCACTGAAGCTTTCTTT	CASSLVGTGGTEAFF
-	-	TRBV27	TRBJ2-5	-	CASSWGQGAMRPLYF
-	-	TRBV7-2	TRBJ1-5	TGTGCCAGCAGTCTAGACAGTCAGCCCCAGCATTTT	CASSLDSQPQHF
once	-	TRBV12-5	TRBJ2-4	TGTGCTAGTGGCCCTGAAGGGGCCTTAATTCAGTACTTC	CASGPEGALIQYF
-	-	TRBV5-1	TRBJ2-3	TGCGCCAGCAGCCCCCAAACAAGCACAGATACGCAGTATTTT	CASSPQTSTDTQYF
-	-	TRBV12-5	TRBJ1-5	TGTGCTAGTGGTTTGGGTGAAAATCAGCCCCAGCATTTT	CASGLGENQPQHF
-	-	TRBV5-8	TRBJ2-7	TGTGCCAGCAGCACCCTCGGCATTCACCCCTCCTACGAGCAGTACTTC	CASSTLGIHPSYEQYF